Listed below are T cell receptor beta chains from one sample, sequenced in a study of early T cells in non-severe SARS-CoV-2 infection. TCRdb redid the calling of the 5' RACE reads with MiXCR, one entry per CDR3 protein. The table has 65,000 to 95,000 distinct CDR3 sequences, about 15% seen once. The sequenced sample consisted of whole blood. These receptors all stem from an adult who was a healthcare worker with PCR-confirmed SARS-CoV-2 infection or an uninfected control (not recorded which). The CDR3 runs from the conserved cysteine through the conserved F or W. The D gene is left open where the match is weak. Only part of the rows carry a size: once, few, many, or a class if the clone is expanded.

TRBJ1-5 TRBV24-1 - - TGTGCCACCAGCGGGGACGGGGACAATCAGCCCCAGCATTTT CATSGDGDNQPQHF
TRBJ1-1 TRBV15 - - TGTGCCACCAGACAGGCCTCTAATGAAGCTTTCTTT CATRQASNEAFF
TRBJ1-4 TRBV20-1 - - TGCAGCGGAGTGGGACCGGATGGGGAAAAACTGTTTTTT CSGVGPDGEKLFF
TRBJ2-2 TRBV2 - few TGTGCCAGCACCCTCGGAGGCACCGGGGAGCTGTTTTTT CASTLGGTGELFF
TRBJ2-7 TRBV12-3/TRBV12-4 - few TGTGCCAGCAGTTTAAGAGGCACTTTACACGAGCAGTACTTC CASSLRGTLHEQYF
TRBJ2-1 TRBV20-1 TRBD2 - TGCAGTGTCCCCCCCCCTGGGAGGGACAATGAGCAGTTCTTC CSVPPPGRDNEQFF
TRBJ2-2 TRBV5-1 - - TGCGCCAGCAGCTTGGGACTCTTCACCGGGGAGCTGTTTTTT CASSLGLFTGELFF
TRBJ2-3 TRBV10-3 TRBD2 - TGTGCCATCAGTGGAGCGGGAGTAAGAACAGATACGCAGTATTTT CAISGAGVRTDTQYF
TRBJ2-3 TRBV3-1 - few TGTGCCAGCAGCCAAGCCCGCACAGATACGCAGTATTTT CASSQARTDTQYF
TRBJ2-3 TRBV12-3/TRBV12-4 - many TGTGCCAGCAGCCCAGGCCATCCAGATACGCAGTATTTT CASSPGHPDTQYF
TRBJ1-3 TRBV3-1 - - TGTGCCAGCAGCCAAGATTGGGGCAGTCGATCTGAAAACACCATATATTTT CASSQDWGSRSENTIYF
TRBJ2-7 TRBV20-1 - - TGCAGTGCTAGAGGGGTGCCTAGGGGCGCACCCTACGAGCAGTACTTC CSARGVPRGAPYEQYF
TRBJ1-1 TRBV10-3 - - TGTGCCATCAGCGATGGGGTGAGTGAAGCTTTCTTT CAISDGVSEAFF
TRBJ1-2 TRBV7-6 - few TGTGCCAGCAGCTTACAAACAGGGATATATGGCTACACCTTC CASSLQTGIYGYTF
TRBJ1-6 TRBV5-5 - - TGTGCCAGCAGCTTGGTCGGGACACCTTATAATTTACCCCTCCACTTT CASSLVGTPYNLPLHF
TRBJ1-1 TRBV29-1 TRBD1 - TGCAGCGTGGAACAGGGGGGTAACACTGAAGCTTTCTTT CSVEQGGNTEAFF
TRBJ2-1 TRBV11-3 TRBD2 few TGTGCCAGCAGCTCTAGGGCGAAGCGGGAGAATTACAATGAGCAGTTCTTC CASSSRAKRENYNEQFF
TRBJ1-6 TRBV20-1 - few TGCAGTGCTCGACACGGACAGAGCTCCTATAATTCACCCCTCCACTTT CSARHGQSSYNSPLHF
TRBJ2-7 TRBV19 - few TGTGCCCGCCGGACAGTCAACTCCTACGAGCAGTACTTC CARRTVNSYEQYF
TRBJ2-1 TRBV2 TRBD2 few TGTGCCAGCAGTAAGGATAGGGGGACTAGTCGGAATGAGCAGTTCTTC CASSKDRGTSRNEQFF
TRBJ2-1 TRBV28 TRBD1 - TGTGCCAGCAGTTCACCCGGGACAGGGGAGTTCTTC CASSSPGTGEFF
TRBJ1-2 TRBV29-1 - - TGCAGCGTCCCCGACAGGTCCTATGGCTACACCTTC CSVPDRSYGYTF
TRBJ2-1 TRBV29-1 - - TGCAGCGGCCTAACCTACAATGAGCAGTTCTTC CSGLTYNEQFF
TRBJ1-5 TRBV2 - - TGTGCCAGCAATAGCCAGAGCAATCAGCCCCAGCATTTT CASNSQSNQPQHF
TRBJ1-4 TRBV20-1 TRBD1 - TGCAGTGCTGGACAGGGGAATGAAAAACTGTTTTTT CSAGQGNEKLFF
TRBJ2-7 TRBV27 TRBD2 - TGTGCCAGCAGTTCGGGGACTAGCGGGGCCTACGAGCAGTACTTC CASSSGTSGAYEQYF